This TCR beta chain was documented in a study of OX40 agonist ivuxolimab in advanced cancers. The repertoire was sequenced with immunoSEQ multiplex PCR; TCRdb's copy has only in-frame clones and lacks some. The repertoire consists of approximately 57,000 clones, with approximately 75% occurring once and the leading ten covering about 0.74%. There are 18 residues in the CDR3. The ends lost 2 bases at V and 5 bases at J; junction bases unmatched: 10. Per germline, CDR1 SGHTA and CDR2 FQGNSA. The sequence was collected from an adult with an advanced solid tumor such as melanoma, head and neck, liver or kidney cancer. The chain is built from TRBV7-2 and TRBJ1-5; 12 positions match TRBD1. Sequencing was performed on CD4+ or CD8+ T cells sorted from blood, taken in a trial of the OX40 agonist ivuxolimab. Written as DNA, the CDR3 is TGTGCCAGCAGCTTACAAAACCTGGGACAGGGGGCGGATCAGCCCCAGCATTTT. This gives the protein CASSLQNLGQGADQPQHF.